This TCR beta chain was identified during a study of identical twins. Germline V gene data show CDR1 as SGHRS and CDR2 as YFSETQ. The ends lost 0 bases at V and 1 base at J; junction bases unmatched: 6. This CDR3 is built from 16 residues. TCRdb ran MiXCR on the 5' RACE reads and lists one entry per CDR3 protein. The sample includes fewer than 350,000 distinct CDR3 sequences, less than 9% of them seen just once. This clonotype was seen at least ten times. The data also belong to a second study, concerning yellow fever vaccine responses in identical twins.

The sample taken for sequencing was memory (CD45RO+) T cells sorted from blood. V gene TRBV5-1 combines with J gene TRBJ1-1; TRBD1 agrees at 7 bases. The sequence was obtained from a woman between 18 and 29 years old in good health. The CDR3 here is CASSLGGTVTNTEAFF. The CDR3 DNA is TGCGCCAGCAGCTTGGGCGGGACAGTGACGAACACTGAAGCTTTCTTT.